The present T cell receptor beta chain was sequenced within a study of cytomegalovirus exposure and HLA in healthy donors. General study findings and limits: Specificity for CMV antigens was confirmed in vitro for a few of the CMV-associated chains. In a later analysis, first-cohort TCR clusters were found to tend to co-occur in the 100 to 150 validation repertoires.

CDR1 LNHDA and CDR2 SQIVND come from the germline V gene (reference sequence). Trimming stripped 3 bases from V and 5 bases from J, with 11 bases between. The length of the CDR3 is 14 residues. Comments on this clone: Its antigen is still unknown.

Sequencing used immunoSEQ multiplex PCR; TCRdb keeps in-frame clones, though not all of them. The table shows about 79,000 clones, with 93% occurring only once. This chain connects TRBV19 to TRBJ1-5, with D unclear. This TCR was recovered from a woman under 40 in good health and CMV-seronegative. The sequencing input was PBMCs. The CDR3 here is CASSIKPGYQPQHF. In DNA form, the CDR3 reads TGTGCCAGTAGTATTAAGCCAGGTTATCAGCCCCAGCATTTT. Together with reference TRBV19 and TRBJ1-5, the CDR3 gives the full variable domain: DGGITQSPKYLFRKEGQNVTLSCEQNLNHDAMYWYRQDPGQGLRLIYYSQIVNDFQKGDIAEGYSVSREKKESFPLTVTSAQKNPTAFYLCASSIKPGYQPQHFGDGTRLSIL.